This T cell receptor beta chain was obtained from a study of shared clonotypes between healthy human individuals. Generated by immunoSEQ multiplex PCR, the TCRdb table keeps only in-frame clones and is missing some. Of around 1.9 million clones listed, 85% to 95% are singletons. V lost 2 bases and J lost 6; bases outside the gene matches: 6. Germline V gene lookup returns CDR1 MGHRA and CDR2 YSYEKL. The CDR3 is 16 residues long. Positively selected for CCR7, the CD45RO-negative cells used as naive CD8 cells excluded terminally differentiated effector memory CD45RA+ cells. This chain uses TRBV4-1 with TRBJ2-1, with 11 bases identical to TRBD2. The receptor was isolated from a man aged 18 to 35 in good health. Some clones in this sample may be carry-over from other donors' samples. Material: naive CD8+ T cells from PBMCs. CDR3 coding DNA: TGCGCCAGCAGCCAACCGGGACTAGCGGACCGCAATGAGCAGTTCTTC. Residues: CASSQPGLADRNEQFF.